Described below is a single TCR beta chain sequence and its context. Its antigen is unidentified. These data are taken from a study of T cell responses to AZD1222 COVID-19 vaccine. Study observations and caveats: Donors were chiefly white British, with a greater number of females, and clonal diversity was perhaps underestimated. The span of vaccine-associated CD4 TCRs extended across spike, with dominance at 160-218 and 743-854.

Germline V gene lookup returns CDR1 DFQATT and CDR2 SNEGSKA (reference sequence). This CDR3 comprises 11 residues. Trimming pared 3 bases from V and 5 bases from J, leaving 5 bases between. This table comes from immunoSEQ multiplex PCR, and its TCRdb copy is limited to in-frame clones, with some not included. This sample has over 100,000 clones, with 65% to 90% found just once. The rearrangement links TRBV20-1 to TRBJ1-5, with D unresolved. The clonotype comes from an adult in good health. The specimen comprised peripheral blood, sampled on day 0 of AZD1222 vaccination. The chain's CDR3 is CSARRDQPQHF. DNA of the CDR3: TGCAGTGCTAGGAGGGATCAGCCCCAGCATTTT.